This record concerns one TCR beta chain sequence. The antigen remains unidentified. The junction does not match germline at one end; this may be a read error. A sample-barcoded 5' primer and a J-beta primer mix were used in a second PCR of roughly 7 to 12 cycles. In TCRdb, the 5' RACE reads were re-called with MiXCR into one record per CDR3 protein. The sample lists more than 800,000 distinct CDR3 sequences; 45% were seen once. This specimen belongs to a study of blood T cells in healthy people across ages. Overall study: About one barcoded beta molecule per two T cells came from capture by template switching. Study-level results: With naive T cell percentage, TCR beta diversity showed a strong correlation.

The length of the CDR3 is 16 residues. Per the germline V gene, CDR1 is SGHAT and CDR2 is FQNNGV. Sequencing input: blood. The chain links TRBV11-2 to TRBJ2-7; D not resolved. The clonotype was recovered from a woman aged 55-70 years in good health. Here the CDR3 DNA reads TGTGCCTGCAGCCCCCTCGGCGGCCATGCGTCCTACGAGCAGTACTTC. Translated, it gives CACSPLGGHASYEQYF.